A single T cell receptor (beta chain) is shown here with its context. Its antigen has not been determined. Base qualities are not recorded, but no much larger clone differs from it by a single base. These data originate in a study of T cells after yellow fever vaccination (dated by TCRdb to about 2019). Background on the whole study: The SMART-Seq v4 Ultra Low Input RNA kit was used to prepare libraries from fractions with low cell numbers. Bulk TCR alpha and beta repertoires were sequenced longitudinally to track T-cell clones before and after primary and booster YFV17D yellow fever vaccination. The cohort comprised two healthy male donors, one aged 18 to 30 and one aged 30 to 40 years. Blood was collected at multiple timepoints before and after primary and secondary immunization, and bulk PBMC replicates and cell subsets were isolated.

Study-level results and caveats: Most clones expanded after primary vaccination (roughly 96% of CD4 and over 80% of CD8) were re-detected after the booster, suggesting that broad memory maintenance occurred. A small fraction of clonotypes showed up in both the CD4 and CD8 compartments, probably as a result of convergent recombination. Compared with the primary T-cell response, the secondary T-cell response was faster but weaker, reaching its peak on day 5 rather than on day 15. Computational filtering was needed because FACS-sorted repertoires could contain abundant contaminating clonotypes from the bulk population. Because the study included only a couple of donors, the extent to which the findings can be generalized is limited.

Synthesis of TCR cDNA relied on 5'RACE template switching, a step that introduced a universal primer site along with unique molecular identifiers. Priming of cDNA synthesis was performed from both the TCR alpha and TCR beta constant segments. Two PCR steps were used to amplify libraries, with sample barcodes and sequencing adapters being added in the second step. Sequencing of libraries was performed on Illumina HiSeq 2500 (2x100 bp) or NovaSeq (2x150 bp). Concerning the study's data processing: Reads were demultiplexed and collapsed into UMI consensus sequences with MIGEC, and V(D)J alignment was performed with MiXCR. Using edgeR on replicate PBMC samples, clonotypes were called vaccine-responding if FDR was below 0.01 and the log2 fold change was above 5 up to day 15. CD4 or CD8 identity was assigned to each bulk clonotype according to whether the clonotype was present at higher abundance in the sequenced CD4 repertoire or the sequenced CD8 repertoire. TCRdb reanalyzed the raw reads on its own, using fastp at Q25 for trimming and MiXCR for clone calling, and kept in-frame beta chains. Rows are combined by CDR3 protein, so each entry shows the most common genes and DNA. For this entry, the V and J calls and clone size follow TCRdb and not the study's own pipeline. The sample data list about 400,000 distinct CDR3 sequences, and under 7.5% of these were observed just once. 15% of the sample is taken by the ten largest.

V loses 3 bases at its end and J loses 7 bases; junction bases beyond the gene matches: 6. CDR1 and CDR2, per the germline V gene (reference sequence), are SEHNR and FQNEAQ. The CDR3 numbers 15 residues from cysteine through phenylalanine. Left in the record is the CDR3 DNA by itself, 45 bases read in frame from the first base. The treatment or condition label on this specimen signifies: live attenuated yellow fever vaccine strain. At every blood-draw timepoint, two biological replicates of bulk PBMCs were collected. A standard Ficoll-Paque protocol was used to isolate PBMCs from peripheral blood. RNA was extracted with TriZol from bulk PBMCs, CD4 and CD8 fractions, and dextramer-positive and dextramer-negative fractions.

The receptor was derived from a man aged 25-45 years who received the YFV17D yellow fever vaccine. In this chain, TRBV7-9 is recombined with TRBJ2-1, with 10 junctional bases fitting TRBD1. The source was PBMCs, collected 5 days after the yellow fever booster vaccination. In nucleotide form, the sequence is TGTGCCAGCAGCTTCCCGGGACAGGGGTCAAATGAGCAGTTCTTC. Its coded protein is CASSFPGQGSNEQFF.